A selection of T cell receptor beta chains follows, all from one sample in a study of blood T cell repertoires in COVID-19. Assay: immunoSEQ multiplex PCR; the TCRdb copy retains only in-frame clones and omits some. The table records a few hundred thousand clones, roughly 87% of them present only once. The sample taken for sequencing was PBMCs or T cells enriched from blood (not recorded which). Receptor source: a woman in her thirties who had recovered from COVID-19. Each CDR3 is given with its conserved first and last residue. Each record gives: CDR3 DNA, CDR3 protein, CDR3 length, V gene, clone size, J gene, D gene. The D gene is left open where the match is weak. The listing skips clone size in some rows; elsewhere it reads once, few, many or a size class.

TGCGCCAGCACCGAGAGGGCGGACTCTGGAAACACCATATATTTT	CASTERADSGNTIYF	15	TRBV10-2	.	TRBJ1-3	.
TGTGCCTGGAGCCTGACAGGCAATCAGCCCCAGCATTTT	CAWSLTGNQPQHF	13	TRBV30	.	TRBJ1-5	.
TGTGCCAGCAGTTATACGGGGCTAGCGGGGGACACCGGGGAGCTGTTTTTT	CASSYTGLAGDTGELFF	17	TRBV7-2	.	TRBJ2-2	TRBD2
TGTGCCAGCAGCCACACAGGGGGAAACACTGAAGCTTTCTTT	CASSHTGGNTEAFF	14	TRBV7-9	few	TRBJ1-1	TRBD1
TGTGCCAGCAGCAAAGCCCTAGGACAGGGGGAAGAGACCCAGTACTTC	CASSKALGQGEETQYF	16	TRBV21-1	.	TRBJ2-5	.
TGTGCCAGCAGCGTTAATCTAGCGGAGAATTACAATGAGCAGTTCTTC	CASSVNLAENYNEQFF	16	TRBV9	.	TRBJ2-1	TRBD2
TGTGCCAGCAGCTTAGCGACAGGGGGCAATCAGCCCCAGCATTTT	CASSLATGGNQPQHF	15	TRBV7-3	.	TRBJ1-5	TRBD1
TGTGCCAGCAGCTTGGGGACCCTAGCGGGGGGAAACAATGAGCAGTTCTTC	CASSLGTLAGGNNEQFF	17	TRBV11-2	.	TRBJ2-1	TRBD2
TGTGCCAGCAGCGCACAGGGGGGGAACGAAAAACTGTTTTTT	CASSAQGGNEKLFF	14	TRBV2	.	TRBJ1-4	TRBD1
TGTGCCAGTAGTATGAGTGAGACCCAGTACTTC	CASSMSETQYF	11	TRBV19	.	TRBJ2-5	.
TGTGCCAGCAGTTTTACGACAGGCGCCTACGAGCAGTACTTC	CASSFTTGAYEQYF	14	TRBV27	.	TRBJ2-7	.
TGTGCCAGCAGCCCCAGAGCGCTCTGGGGACTAGTTTACTTC	CASSPRALWGLVYF	14	TRBV7-9	once	TRBJ2-5	TRBD2
TGTGCCAGCAGCAAAGGCGTTCGAGGGGGCCCCACCGGGGAGCTGTTTTTT	CASSKGVRGGPTGELFF	17	TRBV21-1	.	TRBJ2-2	.
TGTGCCAGCAGCTTAGGGGACAGAAGCACAGATACGCAGTATTTT	CASSLGDRSTDTQYF	15	TRBV11-3	.	TRBJ2-3	TRBD1
TGTGCTAGTGGCACAGGGGGAACTGAAGCTTTCTTT	CASGTGGTEAFF	12	TRBV12-5	.	TRBJ1-1	TRBD1
TGTGCCAGCACTTTCCTGACAGGGAACACTGAAGCTTTCTTT	CASTFLTGNTEAFF	14	TRBV2	.	TRBJ1-1	.
TGTGCCAGCAGGTGGACTAGTTCAACCGAGCAGTACTTC	CASRWTSSTEQYF	13	TRBV7-9	.	TRBJ2-7	TRBD2
TGCGCCAGCAGATCGGCCGGGACAGGAGTGGGCGAGCAGTACTTC	CASRSAGTGVGEQYF	15	TRBV5-1	.	TRBJ2-7	TRBD1
TGTGCCAGCAGCTCAAGCCTAACAGCCAACTATGGCTACACCTTC	CASSSSLTANYGYTF	15	TRBV11-2	once	TRBJ1-2	.
TGTGCCAGCAGCCAAACCACGGGGTTAACTAATGAAAAACTGTTTTTT	CASSQTTGLTNEKLFF	16	TRBV3-1/TRBV3-2	.	TRBJ1-4	.
TGTGCCTGGAGTGGCCTTACAGGGAGGGAAGAGACCCAGTACTTC	CAWSGLTGREETQYF	15	TRBV30	.	TRBJ2-5	.
TGTGCCAGTAGTACGATCACAGGGGGCAGGTACGAGCAGTACTTC	CASSTITGGRYEQYF	15	TRBV19	.	TRBJ2-7	TRBD1
TGTGCCAGCAGCTCACTGACAGGGGGCTGGAATGAGCAGTTCTTC	CASSSLTGGWNEQFF	15	TRBV6-5	.	TRBJ2-1	TRBD1
TGTGCCATCAGTGACCTTACAGGGTGGGAGACCCAGTACTTC	CAISDLTGWETQYF	14	TRBV10-3	.	TRBJ2-5	.
TGCGCCAGCAGCGTGAGCGGGGGAGGATACAATGAGCAGTTCTTC	CASSVSGGGYNEQFF	15	TRBV5-1	.	TRBJ2-1	TRBD2
TGTGCCAGCTCACCAATCTCCGAGAATCAGCCCCAGCATTTT	CASSPISENQPQHF	14	TRBV18	.	TRBJ1-5	.
TGTGCCAGCATGACGGTGGCGGGAGCATCGGATACGCAGTATTTT	CASMTVAGASDTQYF	15	TRBV6-5	.	TRBJ2-3	TRBD2
TGTGCCAGCAGCTTAGATAGAGGGGGTGAAGCTTTCTTT	CASSLDRGGEAFF	13	TRBV7-9	once	TRBJ1-1	.
TGTGCCAGCAGTCCGGGAGGGGGCGGCTCACCCCTCCACTTT	CASSPGGGGSPLHF	14	TRBV6-5	.	TRBJ1-6	TRBD1
TGTGCCAGCCGACAGGGAGTGGGAGAGACCCAGTACTTC	CASRQGVGETQYF	13	TRBV27	once	TRBJ2-5	TRBD1
TGTGCCAGCAGGGGGACAGGGATGAACACTGAAGCTTTCTTT	CASRGTGMNTEAFF	14	TRBV5-6	.	TRBJ1-1	TRBD1
TGTGCCAGCATGGCCCGGGACATAAAAGGGGAGCTGTTTTTT	CASMARDIKGELFF	14	TRBV28	.	TRBJ2-2	.
TGTGCCAGCAGCCTAGGACAGGGGGCTTGGGAGACCCAGTACTTC	CASSLGQGAWETQYF	15	TRBV7-9	.	TRBJ2-5	TRBD1
TGTGCCAGCCAGTACAGGCCGAACACTGAAGCTTTCTTT	CASQYRPNTEAFF	13	TRBV27	.	TRBJ1-1	.
TGCGCCAGCAGCTGGCACCGGGACAGGTCGGTAGAGACCCAGTACTTC	CASSWHRDRSVETQYF	16	TRBV5-1	once	TRBJ2-5	TRBD1
TGTGCCAGCAGCCCGGGGGTGAATCAGCCCCAGCATTTT	CASSPGVNQPQHF	13	TRBV9	.	TRBJ1-5	.
TGTGCCAGCAGCTCGTTTTCTAGCGGGATGTACGAGCAGTACTTC	CASSSFSSGMYEQYF	15	TRBV7-2	.	TRBJ2-7	TRBD2
TGTGCCAGCAGCTTAGACGGGGGGGCCTTACCCTACGAGCAGTACTTC	CASSLDGGALPYEQYF	16	TRBV7-2	.	TRBJ2-7	TRBD2
TGCGCCAGCCGCATTTTACAGGGCACAGATACGCAGTATTTT	CASRILQGTDTQYF	14	TRBV5-1	.	TRBJ2-3	.
TGTGCCAGCAGCCCCCAGGGGGTGGATACGCAGTATTTT	CASSPQGVDTQYF	13	TRBV7-3	.	TRBJ2-3	TRBD1
TGTGCCAGCAGCTCCGGGACAGGGTATCGGAACACTGAAGCTTTCTTT	CASSSGTGYRNTEAFF	16	TRBV14	.	TRBJ1-1	TRBD1
TGTGCCACAGAGGGAACCGGGGAGCTGTTTTTT	CATEGTGELFF	11	TRBV3-1/TRBV3-2	.	TRBJ2-2	.
TGCGCCAGCAGCCCCAGGGGTCCAGGGGGGTACGAGCAGTACTTC	CASSPRGPGGYEQYF	15	TRBV5-1	.	TRBJ2-7	.
TGCAGCCTGGGGAGCGGGAGGCCGAGCAATGAGCAGTTCTTC	CSLGSGRPSNEQFF	14	TRBV29-1	.	TRBJ2-1	TRBD2
TGTGCCAGCAGCGCAGGGGACAGAAAAAACATTCAGTACTTC	CASSAGDRKNIQYF	14	TRBV9	.	TRBJ2-4	TRBD1
TGTGCCAGCAGTGGCGGGACTAGCGGGAGGGACTACAATGAGCAGTTCTTC	CASSGGTSGRDYNEQFF	17	TRBV6-1	once	TRBJ2-1	TRBD2
TGTGCCAGCAGCTCTAGCGGACCCTCCTACGAGCAGTACTTC	CASSSSGPSYEQYF	14	TRBV7-8	once	TRBJ2-7	TRBD2
TGTGCCAGCTTGATGGACTACTACAATGAGCAGTTCTTC	CASLMDYYNEQFF	13	TRBV2	.	TRBJ2-1	.
TGCGCCAGCAGCTTGGACCCGTTAGTAGAAGAGCAGTACTTC	CASSLDPLVEEQYF	14	TRBV5-1	.	TRBJ2-7	.